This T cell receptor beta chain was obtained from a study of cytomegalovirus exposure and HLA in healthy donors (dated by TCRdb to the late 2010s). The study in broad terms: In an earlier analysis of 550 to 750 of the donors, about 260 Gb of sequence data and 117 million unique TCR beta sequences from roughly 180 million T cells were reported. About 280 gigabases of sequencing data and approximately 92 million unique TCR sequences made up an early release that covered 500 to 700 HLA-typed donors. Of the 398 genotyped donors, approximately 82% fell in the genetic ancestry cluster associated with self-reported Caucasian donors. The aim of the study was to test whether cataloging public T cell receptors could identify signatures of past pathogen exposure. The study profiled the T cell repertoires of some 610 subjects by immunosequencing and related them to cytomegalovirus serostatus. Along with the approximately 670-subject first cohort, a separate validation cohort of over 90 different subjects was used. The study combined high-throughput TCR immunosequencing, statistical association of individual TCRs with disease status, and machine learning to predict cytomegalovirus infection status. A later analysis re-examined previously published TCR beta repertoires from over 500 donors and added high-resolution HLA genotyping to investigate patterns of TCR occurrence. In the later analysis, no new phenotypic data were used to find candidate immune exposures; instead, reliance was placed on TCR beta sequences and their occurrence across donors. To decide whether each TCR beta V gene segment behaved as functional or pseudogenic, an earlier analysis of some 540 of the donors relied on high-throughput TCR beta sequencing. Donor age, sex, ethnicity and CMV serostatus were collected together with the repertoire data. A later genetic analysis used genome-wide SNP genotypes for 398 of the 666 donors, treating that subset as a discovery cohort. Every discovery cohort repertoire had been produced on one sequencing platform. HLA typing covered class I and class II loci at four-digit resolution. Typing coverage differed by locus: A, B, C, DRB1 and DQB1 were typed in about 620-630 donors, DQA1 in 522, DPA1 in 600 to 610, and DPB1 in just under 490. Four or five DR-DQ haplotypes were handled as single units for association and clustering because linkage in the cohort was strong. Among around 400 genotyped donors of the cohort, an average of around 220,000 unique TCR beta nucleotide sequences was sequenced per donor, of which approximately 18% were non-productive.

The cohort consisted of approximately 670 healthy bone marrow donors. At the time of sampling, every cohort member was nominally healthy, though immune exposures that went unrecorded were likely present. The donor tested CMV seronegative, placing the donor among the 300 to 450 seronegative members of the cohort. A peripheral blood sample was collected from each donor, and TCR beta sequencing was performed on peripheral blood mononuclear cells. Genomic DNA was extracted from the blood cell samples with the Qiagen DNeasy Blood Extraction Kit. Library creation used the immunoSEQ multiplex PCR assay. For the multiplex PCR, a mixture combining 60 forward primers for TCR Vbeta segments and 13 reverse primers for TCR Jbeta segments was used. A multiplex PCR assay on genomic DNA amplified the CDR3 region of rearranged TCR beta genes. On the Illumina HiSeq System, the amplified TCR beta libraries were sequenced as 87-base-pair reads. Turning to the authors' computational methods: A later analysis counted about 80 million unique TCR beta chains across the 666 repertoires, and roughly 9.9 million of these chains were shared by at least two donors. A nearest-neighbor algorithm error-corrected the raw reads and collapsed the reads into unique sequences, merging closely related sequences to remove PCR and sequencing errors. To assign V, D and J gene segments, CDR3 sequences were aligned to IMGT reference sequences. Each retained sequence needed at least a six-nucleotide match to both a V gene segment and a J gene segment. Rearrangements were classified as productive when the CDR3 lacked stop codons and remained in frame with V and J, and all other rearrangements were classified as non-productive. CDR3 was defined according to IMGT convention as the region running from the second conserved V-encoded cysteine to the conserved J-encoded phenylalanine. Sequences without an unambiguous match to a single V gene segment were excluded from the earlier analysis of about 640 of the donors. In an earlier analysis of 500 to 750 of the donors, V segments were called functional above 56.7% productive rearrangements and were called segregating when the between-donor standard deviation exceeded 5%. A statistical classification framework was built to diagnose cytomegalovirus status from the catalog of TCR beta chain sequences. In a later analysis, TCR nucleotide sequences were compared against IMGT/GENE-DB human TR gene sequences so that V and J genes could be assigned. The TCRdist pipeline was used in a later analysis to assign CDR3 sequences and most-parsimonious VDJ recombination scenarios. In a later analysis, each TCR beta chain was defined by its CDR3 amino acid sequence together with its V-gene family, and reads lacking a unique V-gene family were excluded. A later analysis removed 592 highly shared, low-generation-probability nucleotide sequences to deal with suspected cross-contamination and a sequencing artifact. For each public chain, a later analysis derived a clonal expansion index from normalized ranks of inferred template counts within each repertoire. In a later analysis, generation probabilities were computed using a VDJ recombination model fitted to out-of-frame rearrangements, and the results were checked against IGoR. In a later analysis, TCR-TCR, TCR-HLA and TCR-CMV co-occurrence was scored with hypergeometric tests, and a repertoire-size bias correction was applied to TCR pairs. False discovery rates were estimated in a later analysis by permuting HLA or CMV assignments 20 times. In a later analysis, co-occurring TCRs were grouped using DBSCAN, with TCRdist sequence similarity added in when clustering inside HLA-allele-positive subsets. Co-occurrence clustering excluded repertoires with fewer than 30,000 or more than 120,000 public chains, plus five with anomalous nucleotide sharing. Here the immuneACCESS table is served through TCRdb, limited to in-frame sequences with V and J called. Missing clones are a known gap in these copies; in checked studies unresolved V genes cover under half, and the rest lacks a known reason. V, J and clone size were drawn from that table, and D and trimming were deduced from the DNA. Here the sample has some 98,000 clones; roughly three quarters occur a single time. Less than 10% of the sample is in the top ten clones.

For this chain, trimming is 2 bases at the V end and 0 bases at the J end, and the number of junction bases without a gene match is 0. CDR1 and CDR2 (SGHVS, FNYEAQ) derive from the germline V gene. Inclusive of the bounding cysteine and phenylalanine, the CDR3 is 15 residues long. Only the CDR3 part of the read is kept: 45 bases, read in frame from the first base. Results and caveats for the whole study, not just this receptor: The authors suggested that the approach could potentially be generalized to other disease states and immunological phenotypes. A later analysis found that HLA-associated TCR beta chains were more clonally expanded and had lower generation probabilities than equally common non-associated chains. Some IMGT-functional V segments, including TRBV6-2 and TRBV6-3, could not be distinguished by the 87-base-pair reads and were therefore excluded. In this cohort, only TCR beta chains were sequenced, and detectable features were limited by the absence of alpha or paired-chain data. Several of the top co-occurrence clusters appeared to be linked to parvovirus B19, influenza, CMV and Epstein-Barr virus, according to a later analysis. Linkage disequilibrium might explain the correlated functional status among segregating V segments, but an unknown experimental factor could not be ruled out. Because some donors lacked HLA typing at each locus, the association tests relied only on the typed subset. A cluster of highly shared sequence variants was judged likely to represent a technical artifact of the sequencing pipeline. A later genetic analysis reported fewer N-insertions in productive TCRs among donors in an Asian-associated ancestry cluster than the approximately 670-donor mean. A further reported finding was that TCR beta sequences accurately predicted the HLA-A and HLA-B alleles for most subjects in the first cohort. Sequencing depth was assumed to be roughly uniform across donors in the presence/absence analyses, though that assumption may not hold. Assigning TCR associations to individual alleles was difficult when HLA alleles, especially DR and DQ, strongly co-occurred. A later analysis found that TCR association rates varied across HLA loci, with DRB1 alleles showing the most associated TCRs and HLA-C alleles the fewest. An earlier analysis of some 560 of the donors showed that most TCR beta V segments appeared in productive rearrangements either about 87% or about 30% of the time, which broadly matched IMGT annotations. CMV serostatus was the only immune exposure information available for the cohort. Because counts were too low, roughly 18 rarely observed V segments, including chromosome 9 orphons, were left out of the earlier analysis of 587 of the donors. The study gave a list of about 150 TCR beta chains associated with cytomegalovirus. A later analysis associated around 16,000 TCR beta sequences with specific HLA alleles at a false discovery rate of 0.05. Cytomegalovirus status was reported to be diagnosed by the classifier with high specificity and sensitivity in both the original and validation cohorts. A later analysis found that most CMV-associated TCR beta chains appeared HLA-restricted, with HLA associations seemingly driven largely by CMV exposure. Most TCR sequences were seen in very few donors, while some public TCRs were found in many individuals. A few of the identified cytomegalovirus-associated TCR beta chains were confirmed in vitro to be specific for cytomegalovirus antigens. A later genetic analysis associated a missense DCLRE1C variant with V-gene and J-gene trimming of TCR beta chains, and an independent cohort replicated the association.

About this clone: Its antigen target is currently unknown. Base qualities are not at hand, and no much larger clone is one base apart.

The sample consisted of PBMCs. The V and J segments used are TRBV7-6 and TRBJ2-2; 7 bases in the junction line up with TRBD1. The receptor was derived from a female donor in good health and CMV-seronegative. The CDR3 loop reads CASSLQGANTGELFF. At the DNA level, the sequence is TGTGCCAGCAGCTTACAGGGGGCGAACACCGGGGAGCTGTTTTTT.